This is a list of T cell receptor beta chains from one sample in a study of CD8 T cells in ankylosing spondylitis. TCRdb independently ran MiXCR on the 5' RACE reads; one entry per CDR3 protein. Of 330,000 or so distinct CDR3 sequences in the sample, less than 9.5% are singletons; the top ten hold approximately 14%. Sequenced: blood, either unsorted or a sorted T cell fraction (not recorded which). The source is a male donor with ankylosing spondylitis. CDR3s include the opening cysteine and the closing phenylalanine or tryptophan. Each record gives: CDR3 DNA, CDR3 protein, CDR3 length, V gene, clone size, J gene, D gene. D genes are given only for firm matches. Size is stated for part of the rows, as once, few or many counts, or as a class when the clone is expanded.

TGTGCCATCAGTGCGGGCGATGAGCAGTTCTTC,CAISAGDEQFF,11,TRBV10-3,.,TRBJ2-1,.
TGCAGTGCTAGTAAGGGTTTTGGACAGGGGCGCAGGGGCGAGCAGTACTTC,CSASKGFGQGRRGEQYF,17,TRBV20-1,few,TRBJ2-7,TRBD1
TGTGCCAGCGGTAAATACGAGCAGTACTTC,CASGKYEQYF,10,TRBV27,.,TRBJ2-7,.
TGCAGTGCTCCCCCACTGACTCACTCCTACAATGAGCAGTTCTTC,CSAPPLTHSYNEQFF,15,TRBV20-1,many,TRBJ2-1,.
TGTGCCAGCAGCCTGCGACTAGCGGGGGGCACAGATACGCAGTATTTT,CASSLRLAGGTDTQYF,16,TRBV7-2,many,TRBJ2-3,TRBD2
TGTGCCAGTAGCATGGGGCGGGAGAAAACAGATACGCAGTATTTT,CASSMGREKTDTQYF,15,TRBV19,.,TRBJ2-3,TRBD2
TGTGCCATCAGTGAGACCTCGACGACAGGGGTGAGGGAGCAGTACTTC,CAISETSTTGVREQYF,16,TRBV10-3,few,TRBJ2-7,TRBD1
TGTGCCAGCAGCGTATCCGGACAGGAGAGCTCCTACGAGCAGTACTTC,CASSVSGQESSYEQYF,16,TRBV9,.,TRBJ2-7,TRBD1
TGTGCCAGCTCCCCACGGACAGGGGGGAAAGAGACCCAGTACTTC,CASSPRTGGKETQYF,15,TRBV18,.,TRBJ2-5,TRBD1
TGCGCCAGCAGCTTGTTGCGGGAGGCAGATACGCAGTATTTT,CASSLLREADTQYF,14,TRBV5-1,few,TRBJ2-3,TRBD2
TGTGCCATCAGTGAGTCGGGGACGCAAGAGGGGTCACCCCTCCACTTT,CAISESGTQEGSPLHF,16,TRBV10-3,few,TRBJ1-6,.
TGTGCCAGTAGTATACGGCTAGCGGGAGTGCCCGGGGAGCTGTTTTTT,CASSIRLAGVPGELFF,16,TRBV19,.,TRBJ2-2,TRBD2
TGTGCCAGCAGTTCAGGGGTAGCGGGAGGGCCTCACGAGCAGTACTTC,CASSSGVAGGPHEQYF,16,TRBV6-5,.,TRBJ2-7,TRBD2
TGCGCCAGCGAGGGACAGGGGGGACTTGGCTACACCTTC,CASEGQGGLGYTF,13,TRBV10-2,many,TRBJ1-2,TRBD1
TGCGCCAGCAGCTTCGGGGACCCGAGCTCCTACGAGCAGTACTTC,CASSFGDPSSYEQYF,15,TRBV5-1,many,TRBJ2-7,.
TGTGCCAGCAGTTTTCGACCGACAGGGGGGATCTACAATGAGCAGTTCTTC,CASSFRPTGGIYNEQFF,17,TRBV27,few,TRBJ2-1,TRBD1
TGTGCCAGCAGCCCCATTGGTACGCAGTATTTT,CASSPIGTQYF,11,TRBV7-9,few,TRBJ2-3,.
TGCAGTGCTAGGCCTGGAGGCGGCGAAAAACTGTTTTTT,CSARPGGGEKLFF,13,TRBV20-1,many,TRBJ1-4,.
TGCAGTGCAACCGGGACAGGGGACCCCACTGAAGCTTTCTTT,CSATGTGDPTEAFF,14,TRBV20-1,few,TRBJ1-1,TRBD1
TGCAGCGTTGGTTCCGAGAAAGCTTTCTTT,CSVGSEKAFF,10,TRBV29-1,few,TRBJ1-1,.
TGTGCCAGCAGCTTAGGCCCATTGTTGGACCCCTACGAGCAGTACTTC,CASSLGPLLDPYEQYF,16,TRBV7-9,.,TRBJ2-7,.
TGTGCCAGCAAAGGGACCGGGGGAAAACTGTTTTTT,CASKGTGGKLFF,12,TRBV12-3/TRBV12-4,.,TRBJ1-4,.
TGCAGTGCTAGGGCGGGAGGGACCGGGGAGCTGTTTTTT,CSARAGGTGELFF,13,TRBV20-1,few,TRBJ2-2,TRBD2
TGTGCCAGTAGTATATGGGGCGACTATTCCGCCGGGGAGCTGTTTTTT,CASSIWGDYSAGELFF,16,TRBV19,.,TRBJ2-2,.
TGTGCCAGCAGCCCACAGGGGGCCTCCTCCTACGAGCAGTACTTC,CASSPQGASSYEQYF,15,TRBV7-9,.,TRBJ2-7,TRBD1
TGTGCCAGCAGCTCCTGGACAGACGTCTACGAGCAGTACTTC,CASSSWTDVYEQYF,14,TRBV11-2,few,TRBJ2-7,.
TGTGCCAGCAGCCACCTGAACAGCGCTAGCACAGATACGCAGTATTTT,CASSHLNSASTDTQYF,16,TRBV14,few,TRBJ2-3,.
TGTGCCAGCAGCTACACAGGGTTCTATAGCAATCAGCCCCAGCATTTT,CASSYTGFYSNQPQHF,16,TRBV7-2,.,TRBJ1-5,.
TGCAGTGCCCAATACAGTTACTCCTACGAGCAGTACTTC,CSAQYSYSYEQYF,13,TRBV20-1,.,TRBJ2-7,.
TGTGCCAGCAGCTTAAACCCGGTCCCGACCTACGAGCAGTACTTC,CASSLNPVPTYEQYF,15,TRBV7-2,.,TRBJ2-7,.
TGTGCCAGCAGTTACTCGAGACAGGGATTACCTTCTAGCAATCAGCCCCAGCATTTT,CASSYSRQGLPSSNQPQHF,19,TRBV6-2/TRBV6-3,.,TRBJ1-5,TRBD1
TGTGCCAGCAGCTTGGGACCTGAAGCTTTCTTT,CASSLGPEAFF,11,TRBV25-1,many,TRBJ1-1,.
TGTGCCACCAGCAGAGATCTTGGGGGTGAAGAGACCCAGTACTTC,CATSRDLGGEETQYF,15,TRBV15,.,TRBJ2-5,.
TGTGCCAGCAGCCCGGCGCACACGGGGAATGAGCAGTACTTC,CASSPAHTGNEQYF,14,TRBV11-1,.,TRBJ2-7,.
TGTGCCATCCTATCACAGGCCGACCGTTATGAGCAGTACTTC,CAILSQADRYEQYF,14,TRBV2,.,TRBJ2-7,.
TGTGCCAGCAGCGACAGCGGGAGAGTTCCCTACGAGCAGTACTTC,CASSDSGRVPYEQYF,15,TRBV7-2,.,TRBJ2-7,TRBD2
TGTGCCAGCTCACTAACCCGGGACAGCGCTAATAAGTTCTTC,CASSLTRDSANKFF,14,TRBV18,few,TRBJ2-1,TRBD1
TGTGCCACCAGCACCAGACTAGCGGGAGACGTCATTAGACAGTTC,CATSTRLAGDVIRQF,15,TRBV15,few,TRBJ2-7,TRBD2
TGCGCCAGCAGCTTGGTGGAATCTAGCACAGATACGCAGTATTTT,CASSLVESSTDTQYF,15,TRBV5-1,many,TRBJ2-3,.
TGCGCCAGCAGCGCCGGCTGGGTTAGCGGGATCCCTAATGAGCAGTTCTTC,CASSAGWVSGIPNEQFF,17,TRBV5-1,.,TRBJ2-1,TRBD2
TGTGCCAGCAGCCCCCTAAGTATGGATGAGCAGTTCTTC,CASSPLSMDEQFF,13,TRBV5-5,many,TRBJ2-1,.
TGTGCGATCACCGCTACAGGGAGGGGTCGCGATGAAAAACTGTTTTTT,CAITATGRGRDEKLFF,16,TRBV7-9,many,TRBJ1-4,.
TGTGCCAGCAGCATACACACAGATACGCAGTATTTT,CASSIHTDTQYF,12,TRBV7-2,many,TRBJ2-3,.
TGCAGTGCTAGGACCCGCGGCCAGGGGCGGAACACCTTC,CSARTRGQGRNTF,13,TRBV20-1,few,TRBJ1-2,.
TGTGCCAGCAGGCCGAGGGGGCAGTTAAACACTGAAGCTTTCTTT,CASRPRGQLNTEAFF,15,TRBV28,few,TRBJ1-1,TRBD1
TGTGCCACCAGCGGGGGGCACGGGAGCTCCTACAATGAGCAGTTCTTC,CATSGGHGSSYNEQFF,16,TRBV15,few,TRBJ2-1,.
TGCGCCAGCAGCTCCGGGCCAACGGATGAAAAACTGTTTTTT,CASSSGPTDEKLFF,14,TRBV4-1,.,TRBJ1-4,.
TGTGCCAGCAGCTTAGAAGGTGTACAAAACTACAATGAGCAGTTCTTC,CASSLEGVQNYNEQFF,16,TRBV7-2,.,TRBJ2-1,.
TGCAGTGCTAGTGTACCAGACAGGGCTGAAAAACTGTTTTTT,CSASVPDRAEKLFF,14,TRBV20-1,few,TRBJ1-4,TRBD1
TGCAGTGCTAGGAACAGCCTACTCTCTGGGGCCAACGTCCTGACTTTC,CSARNSLLSGANVLTF,16,TRBV20-1,few,TRBJ2-6,.
TGTGCCAGCAGCCGGGGCGGCAATCAGCCCCAGCATTTT,CASSRGGNQPQHF,13,TRBV6-1,many,TRBJ1-5,.
TGTGCCAGCAGCGAACCCGGACATAGGGTCTTCGGCATTCAGTACTTC,CASSEPGHRVFGIQYF,16,TRBV7-9,.,TRBJ2-4,.
TGTGCCAGTGGGCGGCTAACGGAGCAGCCCCAGCATTTT,CASGRLTEQPQHF,13,TRBV19,few,TRBJ1-5,.
TGTGCCAGCAGTTATCCGGGACAGCTGAACACCGGGGAGCTGTTTTTT,CASSYPGQLNTGELFF,16,TRBV6-5,.,TRBJ2-2,TRBD1